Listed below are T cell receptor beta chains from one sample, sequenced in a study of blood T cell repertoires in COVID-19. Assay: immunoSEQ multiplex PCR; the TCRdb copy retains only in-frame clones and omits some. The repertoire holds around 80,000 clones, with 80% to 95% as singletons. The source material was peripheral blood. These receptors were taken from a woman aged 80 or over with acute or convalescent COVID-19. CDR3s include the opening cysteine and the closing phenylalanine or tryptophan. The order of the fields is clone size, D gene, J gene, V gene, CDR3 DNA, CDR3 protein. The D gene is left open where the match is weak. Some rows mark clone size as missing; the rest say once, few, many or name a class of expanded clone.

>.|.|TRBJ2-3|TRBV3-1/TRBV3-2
TGTGCCAGCCGGGACACCCGTAGCACAGATACGCAGTATTTT
CASRDTRSTDTQYF
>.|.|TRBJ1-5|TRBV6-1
TGTGCCAGCAGTGAAGGGGCGGGGGGGCAGCCCCAGCATTTT
CASSEGAGGQPQHF
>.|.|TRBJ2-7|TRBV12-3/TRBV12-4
TGTGCCAGCAGTCAGCGGGTATCGGCAGGGCAGTACTTC
CASSQRVSAGQYF
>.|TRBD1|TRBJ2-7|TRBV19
TGTGCCAGTAGATCCGTTCGACAGGGGATGTACGAGCAGTACTTC
CASRSVRQGMYEQYF
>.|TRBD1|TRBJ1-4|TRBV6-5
TGTGCCAGCAGGCCACAGGGGGCAGGAAAACTGTTTTTT
CASRPQGAGKLFF
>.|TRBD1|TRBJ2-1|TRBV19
TGTGCCAGTAGTCGGGCAGGGGGCAATTGGGAGCAGTTCTTC
CASSRAGGNWEQFF
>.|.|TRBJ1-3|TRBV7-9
TGTGCCAGCAGCGGAAACCGGGACTCTCGAAACACCATATATTTT
CASSGNRDSRNTIYF
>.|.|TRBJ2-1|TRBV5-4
TGTGCCAGCAGCTTGGCCCGGACTGGCTCCTACAATGAGCAGTTCTTC
CASSLARTGSYNEQFF
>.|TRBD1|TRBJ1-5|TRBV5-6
TGTGCCAGCAGCTTGGGACAGGGGTTTGGTCCCCAGCATTTT
CASSLGQGFGPQHF
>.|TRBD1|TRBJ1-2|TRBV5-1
TGCGCCAGCAGCTTGGACAGGGGGCTCTATGGCTACACCTTC
CASSLDRGLYGYTF
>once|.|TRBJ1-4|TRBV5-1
TGCGCCAGCAGCGGGGGGTCAGAGGGTGAAAAACTGTTTTTT
CASSGGSEGEKLFF
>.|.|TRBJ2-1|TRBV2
TGTGCCAGCAGTACCGGGATGACAATCCGCGATGAGCAGTTCTTC
CASSTGMTIRDEQFF
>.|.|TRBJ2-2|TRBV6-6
TGTGCCAGCAGTTACCGTGGCGGAAACACCGGGGAGCTGTTTTTT
CASSYRGGNTGELFF
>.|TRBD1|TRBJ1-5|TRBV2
TGTGCCAGCGACCGGACAGGGGGGCAGCCCCAGCATTTT
CASDRTGGQPQHF
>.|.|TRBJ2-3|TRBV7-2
TGTGCCAGCAGCCAGAGGGGCGGGGCTAGCACAGATACGCAGTATTTT
CASSQRGGASTDTQYF
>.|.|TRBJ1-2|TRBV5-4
TGTGCCAGCAGCGTGGGAGGGGGAGTCTATGGCTACACCTTC
CASSVGGGVYGYTF
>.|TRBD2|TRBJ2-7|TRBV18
TGTGCCAGCTCACCGGGGACTAGCGGAGTCTACGAGCAGTACTTC
CASSPGTSGVYEQYF